The rows below give T cell receptor beta chains drawn from one sample of a study of T cells expressing NK-cell markers. TCRdb reanalyzed the 5' RACE reads and collapses them to one entry per CDR3 protein, without DNA. The listing records 500,000 to 600,000 distinct CDR3 sequences. Input material: blood T cells: a sorted CD56 or NKG2C T cell subset, CD4+ or CD8+ T cells, or bulk PBMC T cells (not recorded which). These receptors all come from a man between 18 and 35 years old in good health. The CDR3 runs from the conserved cysteine through the conserved F or W. Fields, in order: J gene, V gene, CDR3 protein.

TRBJ2-1	TRBV27	CASSLGTGLNNEQFF
TRBJ2-1	TRBV10-3	CAIREPYPISGRADNEQFF
TRBJ2-1	TRBV7-9	CASSPSGLVGEQFF
TRBJ2-3	TRBV11-3	CASSLDRAEDTQYF
TRBJ2-6	TRBV11-2	CASSLDPLRKARSGANVLTF
TRBJ2-2	TRBV27	CASKGGTTGELFF
TRBJ2-3	TRBV12-3/TRBV12-4	CASSFASGSAMGGTDTQYF
TRBJ2-1	TRBV28	CASSFSTSGRSYNEQFF
TRBJ1-1	TRBV29-1	CSVPHSVVTEAFF
TRBJ1-1	TRBV10-3	CAISVVGQGSEAFF
TRBJ1-6	TRBV12-3/TRBV12-4	CASSSRGNNSPLHF
TRBJ2-2	TRBV4-3	CASNHWGIQGPPGELFF
TRBJ2-5	TRBV29-1	CSAIRDPETQYF
TRBJ2-1	TRBV11-2	CASSFGQPGYHNEQFF
TRBJ2-1	TRBV5-1	CASSLSDRGEQFF
TRBJ2-2	TRBV12-3/TRBV12-4	CAINRDRDQFAGELFF
TRBJ1-5	TRBV30	CAWRGDDQPQHF
TRBJ2-1	TRBV6-5	CASSLSWGSNEQFF
TRBJ2-5	TRBV2	CASRVAGGPGTQYF
TRBJ2-2	TRBV29-1	CSVVGHKNGELFF
TRBJ2-3	TRBV27	CASTGRDTQYF
TRBJ2-1	TRBV6-5	CASSYWDPDYNEQFF
TRBJ2-5	TRBV2	CASSELRGNQYF
TRBJ2-2	TRBV20-1	CSAPMTVNTGELFF
TRBJ2-5	TRBV4-2	CASSQEFRRKGPETQYF
TRBJ2-5	TRBV15	CATSGSEETQYF
TRBJ2-1	TRBV5-1	CASSLVVTTGAKNEQFF
TRBJ2-1	TRBV7-9	CASRGMGNEQFF
TRBJ2-1	TRBV12-3/TRBV12-4	CASSPRQGSQFF
TRBJ2-5	TRBV15	CATSRAMETQYF
TRBJ2-5	TRBV7-8	CASSLLGADDQETQYF
TRBJ2-3	TRBV6-1	CARSDSGEDTQYF
TRBJ2-7	TRBV6-1	CASSRGAVGGEQYF
TRBJ2-2	TRBV12-3/TRBV12-4	CASSLGVAYTGELFF
TRBJ2-2	TRBV7-2	CASSWGQGVNTGELFF
TRBJ2-2	TRBV30	CAWDRGLGGELFF
TRBJ2-3	TRBV6-2/TRBV6-3	CASSYIGTITDTQYF
TRBJ2-2	TRBV9	CASSASPYVATGELFF
TRBJ2-1	TRBV12-3/TRBV12-4	CASSLSWLAGHNEQFF
TRBJ2-5	TRBV6-5	CASRDRTETQYF
TRBJ1-1	TRBV5-4	CASSSQGQGTAFF
TRBJ2-1	TRBV24-1	CATSDSGLAGIDEQFF
TRBJ2-3	TRBV24-1	CATSDPGAVLLPPDTQYF
TRBJ2-5	TRBV6-1	CASRETAQETQYF
TRBJ1-5	TRBV5-1	CASSLGENSNQPQHF
TRBJ2-1	TRBV18	CASSPPASGYNEQFF
TRBJ2-5	TRBV6-2/TRBV6-3	CASSYSDRVFQETQYF
TRBJ2-1	TRBV6-2/TRBV6-3	CASSSGGTSASYNEQFF
TRBJ2-7	TRBV27	CASRLQGDHEQYF
TRBJ2-3	TRBV7-9	CASSFTSGGPVDTQYF
TRBJ2-1	TRBV6-2/TRBV6-3	CASSYSLAGDNEQFF
TRBJ2-1	TRBV27	CASSPTSGINEQFF
TRBJ2-3	TRBV18	CASSRSLAVHTDTQYF
TRBJ1-4	TRBV4-2	CASSQGGGDLNEKLFF